The following is a TCR beta chain sequence with its context. The antigen remains unidentified. This entry belongs to a study of CD8 T cells in Susac syndrome. Study findings and constraints: It was acknowledged in the study that the number of individuals who were included in its TCR sequencing and HLA analysis was relatively small.

Both CD4+ and CD8+ T cells were negatively isolated, and TEMRA cells underwent FACS enrichment. When the RNA was reverse transcribed, random hexamers were used with an input of about 0.5 to 1 ug. An immunoSEQ multiplex PCR amplified TCR beta CDR3 over 54 Vbeta and 13 Jbeta. From the immunoSEQ multiplex PCR reads, TCRdb called clonotypes with MiXCR, one entry per CDR3 protein. The table includes approximately 150,000 distinct CDR3 sequences, roughly 95% detected once. This TCR was recovered from a human donor in good health. Sequences were obtained from CD4+ T cells from PBMCs.

CDR3 in DNA: TGTGCCAGCAGCCAAGGACAGGGTGACGGGCCCTACGAGCAGTACTTC. Translation gives CASSQGQGDGPYEQYF. V is TRBV4-2 and J is TRBJ2-7; 7 bases match TRBD1. The V segment lost 1 base and the J segment 2 bases; nucleotides outside the gene matches: 8. CDR1 is LGHNA and CDR2 is YNFKEQ in the germline V gene. This CDR3 is 16 amino acids long.